This record concerns one T cell receptor (beta chain) sequence. Authors' analysis steps: Amplifying reference gene primers gave estimates of nucleated cell counts. The method was immunoSEQ multiplex PCR; TCRdb's version includes in-frame clones alone and lacks a portion of them. V and J calls and clone size are given by that table; D and trimming were obtained from the DNA. The sample lists a few hundred thousand clones; approximately 85% were seen once. In germline, CDR1 is LNHDA, CDR2 SQIVND (reference sequence). Trimming pared 8 bases from V and 7 bases from J, leaving 14 bases between. CDR3 length equals 12 residues. This sample was included in a study of blood T cell repertoires in COVID-19. Participants reported their clinical history, and cohort assignment relied on those reports. Up to 2 weeks before entering the study, exposed participants had met a COVID-19 case.

Sequencing was carried out using PBMCs or T cells enriched from blood (not recorded which). The chain recombines TRBV19 with TRBJ1-2, with a weak D call TRBD1 (5 bases). The sequence was obtained from a woman in her 50s who had been exposed to COVID-19. The CDR3 reads CASSERGLGYTF. Written as DNA, the CDR3 is TGTGCCAGTTCGGAGAGGGGACTTGGCTACACCTTC.